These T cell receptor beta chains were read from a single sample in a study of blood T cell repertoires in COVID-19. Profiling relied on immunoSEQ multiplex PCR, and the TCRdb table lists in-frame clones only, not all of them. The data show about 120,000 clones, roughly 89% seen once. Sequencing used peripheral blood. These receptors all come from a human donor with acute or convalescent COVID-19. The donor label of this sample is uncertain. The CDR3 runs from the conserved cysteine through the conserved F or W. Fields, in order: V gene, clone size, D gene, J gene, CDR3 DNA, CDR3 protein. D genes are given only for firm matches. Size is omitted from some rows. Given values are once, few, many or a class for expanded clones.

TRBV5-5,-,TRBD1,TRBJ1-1,TGTGCCAGCAGCTCTCCGAGGGGACAGTTGAACACTGAAGCTTTCTTT,CASSSPRGQLNTEAFF
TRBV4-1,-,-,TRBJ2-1,TGCGCCAGCAGCCAAGATCCTAGCTGGTGGGATGAGCAGTTCTTC,CASSQDPSWWDEQFF
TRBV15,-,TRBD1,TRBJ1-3,TGTGCCACCAGCAGAGGGGGACAGGGTTATGACACCATATATTTT,CATSRGGQGYDTIYF
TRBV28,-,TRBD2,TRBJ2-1,TGTGCCAGCACTAGCGGGGGATACAATGAGCAGTTCTTC,CASTSGGYNEQFF
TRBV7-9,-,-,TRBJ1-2,TGTGCCAGCAGCCGCGGTGCGGGGGGCGAGCATGGCTACACCTTC,CASSRGAGGEHGYTF
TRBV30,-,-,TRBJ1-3,TGTGCCTGGAGGAGTGATACAGGAGGAAACACCATATATTTT,CAWRSDTGGNTIYF
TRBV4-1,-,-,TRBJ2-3,TGCGCCAGCAGCCAAACCGGAGGGCGAGATACGCAGTATTTT,CASSQTGGRDTQYF
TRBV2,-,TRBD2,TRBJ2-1,TGTGCCAGCACCCTTAGCGGGAGGGCCGGAGAGCAGTTCTTC,CASTLSGRAGEQFF
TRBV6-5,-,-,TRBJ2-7,TGTGCCAGCAGTTACTCGGAGGGGGCCCACGAGCAGTACTTC,CASSYSEGAHEQYF
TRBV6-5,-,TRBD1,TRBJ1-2,TGTGCCAGCTCGGGACAGAACTATGGCTACACCTTC,CASSGQNYGYTF
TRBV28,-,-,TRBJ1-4,TGTGCCAGCAGTTTCAGAGAAAAACTGTTTTTT,CASSFREKLFF
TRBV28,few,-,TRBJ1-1,TGTGCCAGCAGCCCAGGGGACCGATACACTGAAGCTTTCTTT,CASSPGDRYTEAFF
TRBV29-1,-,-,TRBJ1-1,TGCAGCGTTTCTCACACTGAAGCTTTCTTT,CSVSHTEAFF
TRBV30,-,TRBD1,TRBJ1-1,TGTGCCTGGGGGGAGGGGGCAGTGAACACTGAAGCTTTCTTT,CAWGEGAVNTEAFF
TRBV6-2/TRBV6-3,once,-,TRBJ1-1,TGTGCCAGCAGTTACGACTCGTTGAACACTGAAGCTTTCTTT,CASSYDSLNTEAFF
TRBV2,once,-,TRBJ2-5,TGTGCCAGCAGTTCGAGATTTGGGGCCCAGGGGACCCAGTACTTC,CASSSRFGAQGTQYF
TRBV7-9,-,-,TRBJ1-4,TGTGCCAGCAGCACACTGGGGGCGGGTGAAAAACTGTTTTTT,CASSTLGAGEKLFF
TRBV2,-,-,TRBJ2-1,TGTGCCAGCAGGGGCCTCAGTAAGGTGCAGTTCTTC,CASRGLSKVQFF
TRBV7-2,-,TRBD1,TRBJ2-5,TGTGCCAGCAGCTTGACAGGGGCCAGGGAGACCCAGTACTTC,CASSLTGARETQYF
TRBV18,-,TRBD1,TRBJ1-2,TGTGCCAGCTCACCTGTTGCAGGGGGCTATGGCTACACCTTC,CASSPVAGGYGYTF
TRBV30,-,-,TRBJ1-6,TGTGCCTGGGCCGTCTCCTATAATTCACCCCTCCACTTT,CAWAVSYNSPLHF
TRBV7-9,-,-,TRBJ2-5,TGTGCCAGCAGCTTAACGTCTAACCAAGAGACCCAGTACTTC,CASSLTSNQETQYF
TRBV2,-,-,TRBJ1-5,TGTGCCAGCAGTGCTAACTTCGTTACAGGGTCGAGCAATCAGCCCCAGCATTTT,CASSANFVTGSSNQPQHF
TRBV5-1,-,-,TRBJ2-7,TGCGCCAGCAGCTTCCCCGAGGAGGGTGTCTCCTACGAGCAGTACTTC,CASSFPEEGVSYEQYF
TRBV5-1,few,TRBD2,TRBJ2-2,TGCGCCAGCAGCGCTAGCGGGAACACCGGGGAGCTGTTTTTT,CASSASGNTGELFF
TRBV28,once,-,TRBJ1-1,TGTGCCAGCAGAGATACATATAACCTTGACAGCTACAGTGGGTTTAGCACTGAAGCTTTCTTT,CASRDTYNLDSYSGFSTEAFF
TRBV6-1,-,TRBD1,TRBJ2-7,TGTGCCAGCAGTGAATCCTTACAGGGGGCCTACGAGCAGTACTTC,CASSESLQGAYEQYF
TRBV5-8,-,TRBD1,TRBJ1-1,TGTGCCAGCAGCAGGACAGGGGTTGGTACTGAAGCTTTCTTT,CASSRTGVGTEAFF
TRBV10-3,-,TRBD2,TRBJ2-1,TGTGCCATCAGTGACGTAACTAGCGGGAGCCAATACAATGAGCAGTTCTTC,CAISDVTSGSQYNEQFF
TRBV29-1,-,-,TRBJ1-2,TGCAGCGTTGGACAGAGTGGCTACACCTTC,CSVGQSGYTF
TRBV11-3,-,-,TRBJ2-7,TGTGCCAGCAGCCCACAAGGAAACAGCTTAAACTACGAGCAGTACTTC,CASSPQGNSLNYEQYF
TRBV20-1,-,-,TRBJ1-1,TGCAGTGCTTACAGGACCACGCGAGCTTTCTTT,CSAYRTTRAFF
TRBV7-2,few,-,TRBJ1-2,TGTGCCAGCAGCTTATTCAGTGACAGTCCTAACTATGGCTACACCTTC,CASSLFSDSPNYGYTF
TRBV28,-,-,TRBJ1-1,TGTGCCAGCAGTTTTATGCGGTCGAACACTGAAGCTTTCTTT,CASSFMRSNTEAFF
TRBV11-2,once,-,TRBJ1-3,TGTGCCAGCAGCTTCGCAATATCGGGGACTGGAAACACCATATATTTT,CASSFAISGTGNTIYF
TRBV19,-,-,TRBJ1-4,TGTGCCAGTAGTACATCCGCAGGGCTTGTTGTAAAACTGTTTTTT,CASSTSAGLVVKLFF
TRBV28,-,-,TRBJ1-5,TGTGCCAGCAGCAGACAGTCCGGTCAGCCCCAGCATTTT,CASSRQSGQPQHF
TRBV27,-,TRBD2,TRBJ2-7,TGTGCCAGCAGTCTTTGGACTAGCGGGGAGCAGTACTTC,CASSLWTSGEQYF
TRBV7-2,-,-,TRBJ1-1,TGTGCCAGCAGCCGGGACTCTCAAACGGACACTGAAGCTTTCTTT,CASSRDSQTDTEAFF
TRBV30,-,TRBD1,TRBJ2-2,TGTGCCTGGAGTAGGGGGCCCCCCCCCGGGGAGCTGTTTTTT,CAWSRGPPPGELFF
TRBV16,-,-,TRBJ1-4,TGTGCCAGCAGCCGAGGGGGTTCGAATGAAAAACTGTTTTTT,CASSRGGSNEKLFF
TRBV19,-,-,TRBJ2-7,TGTGCCAGTAGTATCCTAGCCAGAGGCGAGCAGTACTTC,CASSILARGEQYF
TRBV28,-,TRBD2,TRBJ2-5,TGTGCCACTAAGGGCGGGGGACACCAAGAGACCCAGTACTTC,CATKGGGHQETQYF
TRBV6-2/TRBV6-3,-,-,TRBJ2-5,TGTGCCAGCAGTTTAACAGAAGAGACCCAGTACTTC,CASSLTEETQYF
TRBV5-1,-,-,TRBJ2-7,TGCGCCAGCAGCTTGAACGCGGGGAGCTCCTACGAGCAGTACTTC,CASSLNAGSSYEQYF
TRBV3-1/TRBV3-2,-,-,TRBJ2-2,TGTGCCAGCAGAGGGGGCACCGGGGAGCTGTTTTTT,CASRGGTGELFF
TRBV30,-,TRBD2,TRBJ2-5,TGTGCCTGGATTCTCACGGGAGGGGACCAGTACTTC,CAWILTGGDQYF
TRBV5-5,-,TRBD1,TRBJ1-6,TGTGCCAGCAGCGGAACCGGGACAGGGAGTCCACCCCTCCACTTT,CASSGTGTGSPPLHF
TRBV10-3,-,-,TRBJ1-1,TGTGCCATCATGGGGAAGGGGGACACTGAAGCTTTCTTT,CAIMGKGDTEAFF
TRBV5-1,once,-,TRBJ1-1,TGCGCCAGCAGCCCCCGTCGACAGCGTAGCACTGAAGCTTTCTTT,CASSPRRQRSTEAFF
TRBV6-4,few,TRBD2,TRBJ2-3,TGTGCCAGCAGTGAAGGTAGCGGGGGCAGCACAGATACGCAGTATTTT,CASSEGSGGSTDTQYF
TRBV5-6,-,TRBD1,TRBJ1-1,TGTGCCAGCAGTCGGGGCCAGGGGGCCTTTTTTACGCAAGCTTTCTTT,CASSRGQGAFFTQAFF
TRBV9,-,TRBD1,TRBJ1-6,TGTGCCAGCAGCGTAGAACCGGGACAGGGTGCTTCACCCCTCCACTTT,CASSVEPGQGASPLHF
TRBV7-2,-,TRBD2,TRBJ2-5,TGTGCCAGCAGCTTACGGGCGGGGGGGAGGCGAGAGACCCAGTACTTC,CASSLRAGGRRETQYF
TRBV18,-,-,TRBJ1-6,TGTGCCAGCTCACTGATGGCGGGGCAGGGAAGTTCACCCCTCCACTTT,CASSLMAGQGSSPLHF
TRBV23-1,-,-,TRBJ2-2,TGCGCCAGCAGTCAAAGGGGTACTCGTCACACCGGGGAGCTGTTTTTT,CASSQRGTRHTGELFF
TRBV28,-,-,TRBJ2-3,TGTGCCAGCAGCTCGACAGATACGCAGTATTTT,CASSSTDTQYF
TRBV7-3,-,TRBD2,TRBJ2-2,TGTGCCAGCAGCTATTCGACTAGCGGGACCGGGGAGCTGTTTTTT,CASSYSTSGTGELFF
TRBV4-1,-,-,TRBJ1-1,TGCGCCAGCAGCCCGAGACTCATGAACACTGAAGCTTTCTTT,CASSPRLMNTEAFF
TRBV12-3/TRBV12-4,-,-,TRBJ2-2,TGTGCCAGCAGTTTTCGGACCGGGGAGCTGTTTTTT,CASSFRTGELFF